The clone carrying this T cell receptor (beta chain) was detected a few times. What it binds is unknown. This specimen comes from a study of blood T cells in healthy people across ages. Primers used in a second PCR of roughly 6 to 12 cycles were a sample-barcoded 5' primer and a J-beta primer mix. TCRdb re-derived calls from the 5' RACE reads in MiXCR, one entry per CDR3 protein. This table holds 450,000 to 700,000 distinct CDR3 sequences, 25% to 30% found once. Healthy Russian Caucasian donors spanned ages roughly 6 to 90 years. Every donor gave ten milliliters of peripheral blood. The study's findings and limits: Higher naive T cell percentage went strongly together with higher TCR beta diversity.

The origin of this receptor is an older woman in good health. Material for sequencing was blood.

The CDR3 nucleotides read TGTGCCAGCAGCCGGACAGGGGTTCTCTACAATGAGCAGTTCTTC. It codes for CASSRTGVLYNEQFF. The V and J genes are TRBV7-6 and TRBJ2-1; 9 bases agree with TRBD1. CDR3 length: 15 residues. Germline assignment: CDR1 SGHVS and CDR2 FNYEAQ. Losses at the gene ends were 5 bases for V and 3 bases for J; bases not matched to a gene: 5.